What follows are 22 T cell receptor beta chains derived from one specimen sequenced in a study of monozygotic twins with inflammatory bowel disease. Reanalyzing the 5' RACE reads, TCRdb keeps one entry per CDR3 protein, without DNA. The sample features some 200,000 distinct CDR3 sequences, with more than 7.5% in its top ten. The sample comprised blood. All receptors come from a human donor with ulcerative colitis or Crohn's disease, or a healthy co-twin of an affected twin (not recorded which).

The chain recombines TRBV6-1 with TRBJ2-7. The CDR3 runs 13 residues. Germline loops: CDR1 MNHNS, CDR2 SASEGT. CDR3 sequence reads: CASRDTVTYEQNF.

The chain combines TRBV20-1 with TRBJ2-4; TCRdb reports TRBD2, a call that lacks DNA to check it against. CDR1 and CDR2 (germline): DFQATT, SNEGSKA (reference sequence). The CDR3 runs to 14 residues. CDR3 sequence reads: CSAGLAGGKNIQYF.

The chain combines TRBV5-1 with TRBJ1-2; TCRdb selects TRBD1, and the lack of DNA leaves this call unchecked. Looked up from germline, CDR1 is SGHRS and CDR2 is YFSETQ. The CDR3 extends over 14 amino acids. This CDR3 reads CASSSDGGTYGYTF.

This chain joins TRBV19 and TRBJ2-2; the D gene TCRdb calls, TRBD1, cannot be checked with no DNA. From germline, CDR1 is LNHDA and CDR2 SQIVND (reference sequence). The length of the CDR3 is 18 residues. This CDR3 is CASSIDFQFGTGSGELFF.

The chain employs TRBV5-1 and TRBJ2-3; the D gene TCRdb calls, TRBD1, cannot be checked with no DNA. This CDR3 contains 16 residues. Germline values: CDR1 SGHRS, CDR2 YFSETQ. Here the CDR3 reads CASSIAQAGGADTQYF.

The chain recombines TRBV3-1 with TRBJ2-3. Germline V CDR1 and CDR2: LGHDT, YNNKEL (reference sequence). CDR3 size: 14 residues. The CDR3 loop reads CASSQGRGADTQYF.

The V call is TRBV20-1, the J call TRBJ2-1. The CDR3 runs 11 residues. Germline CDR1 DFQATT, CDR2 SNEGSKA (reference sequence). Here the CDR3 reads CSARADQEQFF.

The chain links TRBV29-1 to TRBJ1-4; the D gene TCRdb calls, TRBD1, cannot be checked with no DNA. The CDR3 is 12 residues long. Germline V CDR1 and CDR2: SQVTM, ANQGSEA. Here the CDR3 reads CSLGGQSEKLFF.

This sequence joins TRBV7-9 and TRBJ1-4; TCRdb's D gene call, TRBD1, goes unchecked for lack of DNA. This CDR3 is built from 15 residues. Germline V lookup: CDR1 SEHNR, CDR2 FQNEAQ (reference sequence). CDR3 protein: CASSLFRWGRGKLFF.

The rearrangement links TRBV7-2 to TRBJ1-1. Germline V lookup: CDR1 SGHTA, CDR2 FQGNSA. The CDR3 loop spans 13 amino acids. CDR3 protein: CASNLVTETEAFF.

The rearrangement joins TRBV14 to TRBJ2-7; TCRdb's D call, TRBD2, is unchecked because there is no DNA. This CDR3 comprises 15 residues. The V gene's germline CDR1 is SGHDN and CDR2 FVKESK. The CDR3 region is CASSQPGGGQYEQYF.

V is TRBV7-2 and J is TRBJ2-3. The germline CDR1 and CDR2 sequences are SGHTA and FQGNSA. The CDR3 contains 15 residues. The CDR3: CASSLGLFGADTQYF.

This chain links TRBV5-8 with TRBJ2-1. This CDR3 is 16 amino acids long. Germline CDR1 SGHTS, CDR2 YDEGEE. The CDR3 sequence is CASSLGEGGPYNEQFF.

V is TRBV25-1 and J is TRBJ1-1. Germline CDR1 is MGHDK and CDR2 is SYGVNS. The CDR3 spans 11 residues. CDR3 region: CASRTRSEAFF.

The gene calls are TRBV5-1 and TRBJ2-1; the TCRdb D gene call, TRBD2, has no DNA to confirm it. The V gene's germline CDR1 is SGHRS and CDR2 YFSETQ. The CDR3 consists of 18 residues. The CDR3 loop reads CASSLGPGLAGVRNEQFF.

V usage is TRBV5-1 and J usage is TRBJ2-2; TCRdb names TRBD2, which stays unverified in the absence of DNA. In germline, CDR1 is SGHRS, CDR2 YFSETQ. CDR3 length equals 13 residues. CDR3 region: CASSPLGTGELFF.

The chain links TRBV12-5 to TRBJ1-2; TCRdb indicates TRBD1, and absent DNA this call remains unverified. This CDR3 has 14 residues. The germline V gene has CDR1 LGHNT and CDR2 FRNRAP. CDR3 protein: CASGLAGQGHGYTF.

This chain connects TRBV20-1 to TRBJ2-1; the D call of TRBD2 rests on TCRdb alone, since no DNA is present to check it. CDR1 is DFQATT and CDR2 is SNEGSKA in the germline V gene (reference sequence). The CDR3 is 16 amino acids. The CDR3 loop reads CSARLAGGISYNEQFF.

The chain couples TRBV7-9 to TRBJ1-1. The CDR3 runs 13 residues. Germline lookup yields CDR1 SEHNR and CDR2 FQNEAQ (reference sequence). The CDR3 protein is CASSPSADAEAFF.

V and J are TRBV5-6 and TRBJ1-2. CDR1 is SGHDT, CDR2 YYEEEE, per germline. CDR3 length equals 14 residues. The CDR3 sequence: CASSSGGPNYGYTF.

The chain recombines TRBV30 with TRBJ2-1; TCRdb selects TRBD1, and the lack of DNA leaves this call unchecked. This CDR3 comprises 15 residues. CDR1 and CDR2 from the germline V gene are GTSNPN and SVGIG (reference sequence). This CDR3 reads CAWSVGAASYNEQFF. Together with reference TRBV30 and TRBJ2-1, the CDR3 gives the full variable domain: SQTIHQWPATLVQPVGSPLSLECTVEGTSNPNLYWYRQAAGRGLQLLFYSVGIGQISSEVPQNLSASRPQDRQFILSSKKLLLSDSGFYLCAWSVGAASYNEQFFGPGTRLTVL.

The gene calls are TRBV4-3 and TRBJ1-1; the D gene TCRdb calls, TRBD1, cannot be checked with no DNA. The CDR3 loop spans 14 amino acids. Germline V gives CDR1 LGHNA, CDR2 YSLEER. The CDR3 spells CASSQAGQNTEAFF.